Presented here are 15 T cell receptor beta chains from one specimen sequenced in a study of blood T cell repertoires in COVID-19. Sequencing used immunoSEQ multiplex PCR; TCRdb keeps in-frame clones, though not all of them. The repertoire holds approximately 300,000 clones, with roughly 80% as singletons. The sample was peripheral blood. The receptors originated from a person aged 65-85 years with COVID-19, enrolled during active disease.

The rearrangement joins TRBV28 to TRBJ1-5; weak D call: TRBD1 (5 bases). Per the germline V gene, CDR1 is MDHEN and CDR2 is SYDVKM. The CDR3 is 16 amino acids. V was pared by 0 bases and J by 6 bases, with 15 bases between. CDR3 residues: CASSLWGGDGVQPQHF. The CDR3 region has the DNA TGTGCCAGCAGTTTATGGGGGGGGGATGGAGTTCAGCCCCAGCATTTT. Full variable domain (missing parts from reference TRBV28 and TRBJ1-5): DVKVTQSSRYLVKRTGEKVFLECVQDMDHENMFWYRQDPGLGLRLIYFSYDVKMKEKGDIPEGYSVSREKKERFSLILESASTNQTSMYLCASSLWGGDGVQPQHFGDGTRLSIL.

The chain couples TRBV7-2 to TRBJ2-7, with a weak D call TRBD1 (5 bases). With 0 bases removed from V and 0 bases from J, the gap between germline ends came to 9 bases. The CDR3 has 15 amino acids. Germline V gene lookup returns CDR1 SGHTA and CDR2 FQGNSA. CDR3 protein: CASSLAGASSYEQYF. CDR3 coding DNA: TGTGCCAGCAGCTTAGCAGGGGCCAGCTCCTACGAGCAGTACTTC. Together with reference TRBV7-2 and TRBJ2-7, the CDR3 gives the full variable domain: GAGVSQSPSNKVTEKGKDVELRCDPISGHTALYWYRQSLGQGLEFLIYFQGNSAPDKSGLPSDRFSAERTGGSVSTLTIQRTQQEDSAVYLCASSLAGASSYEQYFGPGTRLTVT.

The V and J genes are TRBV7-2 and TRBJ1-5; D may be TRBD1 (5 bases). The CDR3 is 13 amino acids. From germline, CDR1 is SGHTA and CDR2 FQGNSA. Trimming took off 5 bases at V and 5 bases at J, with 10 bases between the two ends. In DNA, the CDR3 is TGTGCCAGCAGCGGTGACAGTTATCAGCCCCAGCATTTT. The encoded protein is CASSGDSYQPQHF.

CDR3 coding DNA: TGTGCCAGTAGTATTGGACCGGGGGTCGGTTACACTGAAGCTTTCTTT. Amino acids: CASSIGPGVGYTEAFF. The V and J genes are TRBV19 and TRBJ1-1; D may be TRBD1 (5 bases). V was shortened by 3 bases and J by 3 bases, with 17 bases between the two germline ends. CDR1 is LNHDA, CDR2 SQIVND, per germline (reference sequence). The CDR3 totals 16 residues.

The J gene is TRBJ1-1, the V gene TRBV9; D unresolved. CDR1 is SGDLS, CDR2 YYNGEE, per germline. The V end lost 1 base, the J end lost 1 base, and 5 bases lay between the germline ends. The CDR3 covers 13 residues. The CDR3 sequence: CASSVRGNTEAFF. The CDR3 region has the DNA TGTGCCAGCAGCGTACGGGGGAACACTGAAGCTTTCTTT.

In nucleotides, the CDR3 is TGTGCCAGCAGCCAGGGGAGGGGAAGCACTGAAGCTTTCTTT. It translates to CASSQGRGSTEAFF. This chain joins TRBV7-3 and TRBJ1-1, with D perhaps matching TRBD1 (6 bases). The CDR3 consists of 14 residues. Trimming took off 5 bases at V and 4 bases at J, with 14 bases between the two ends. Germline-derived CDR1 and CDR2 are SGHTA and FQGTGA. The full variable domain, completed using reference TRBV7-3 and TRBJ1-1, is GAGVSQTPSNKVTEKGKYVELRCDPISGHTALYWYRQSLGQGPEFLIYFQGTGAADDSGLPNDRFFAVRPEGSVSTLKIQRTERGDSAVYLCASSQGRGSTEAFFGQGTRLTVV.

CDR3 coding DNA: TGCGCCAGCAGTCTGGGGACAGGGGTTGAAAAACTGTTTTTT. The encoded protein is CASSLGTGVEKLFF. The chain couples TRBV4-1 to TRBJ1-4; 10 nucleotides line up with TRBD1. In germline, CDR1 is MGHRA, CDR2 YSYEKL. The V gene end was trimmed by 6 bases and the J gene end by 7 bases; junction bases not matched to a gene: 5. The CDR3 is made up of 14 amino acids.

The V and J genes are TRBV6-5 and TRBJ1-2; 7 bases match TRBD1. From germline, CDR1 is MNHEY and CDR2 SVGAGI. V was clipped by 6 bases and J by 6 bases; unmatched bases: 4. The CDR3 loop spans 12 amino acids. CDR3 sequence (DNA): TGTGCCAGCAGAAGACAGGGAAATGGCTACACCTTC. The encoded protein is CASRRQGNGYTF.

The rearrangement uses TRBV5-5 and TRBJ1-5; 8 positions match TRBD1. This CDR3 is 18 amino acids long. CDR1 and CDR2 (germline): SGHKS, YYEKEE (reference sequence). J was trimmed by 4 bases and V by 0 bases; bases with no gene match: 12. The CDR3 spells CASSLVSGGRGGNQPQHF. DNA of the CDR3: TGTGCCAGCAGCTTGGTTTCAGGGGGCAGGGGTGGGAATCAGCCCCAGCATTTT.

The chain employs TRBV3-1 (or the pseudogene TRBV3-2) and TRBJ2-2; D gene unclear. V lost 4 bases and J lost 6, with 6 bases in between. Germline values: CDR1 LGHDT, CDR2 YNNKEL (reference sequence). The CDR3 loop spans 12 amino acids. CDR3 DNA: TGTGCCAGCAGCCTCACGGCCGGGGAGCTGTTTTTT. Amino acids: CASSLTAGELFF.

The chain employs TRBV5-1 and TRBJ2-7, with TRBD2 as a possible D gene (6 bases). Trimming took off 0 bases at V and 2 bases at J, with 15 bases between the two ends. The CDR3 is made up of 16 amino acids. Germline CDR1 SGHRS, CDR2 YFSETQ. CDR3 nucleotides: TGCGCCAGCAGCTTGGATGGAGCGGGTCTCGCCTACGAGCAGTACTTC. It encodes CASSLDGAGLAYEQYF.

The rearrangement links TRBV4-3 to TRBJ2-3, with D possibly TRBD2 on 6 matching bases. V lost 4 bases, J lost 1 base, and 6 bases lay in between. Germline-derived CDR1 and CDR2 are LGHNA and YSLEER. The CDR3 is 13 amino acids. CDR3 loop: CASSRGGTDTQYF. CDR3 nucleotides: TGCGCCAGCAGCCGCGGGGGCACAGATACGCAGTATTTT.

This clone was found a few times. J is TRBJ1-5 and V is TRBV19; D is uncertain. The ends were cut back, 4 bases at V and 7 bases at J, with 11 bases in the middle. The CDR3 runs to 13 residues. The germline gives CDR1 LNHDA, CDR2 SQIVND (reference sequence). Here the CDR3 reads CASSRGLRQPQHF. The CDR3 bases are TGTGCCAGTAGTAGAGGGTTGCGGCAGCCCCAGCATTTT.

A word on this clone: Its ends do not fully match the called genes, so a read error is possible. The V and J genes are TRBV6-2 or TRBV6-3 and TRBJ2-5; D not resolved. CDR1 and CDR2 from the germline V gene are MNHEY and SVGEGT. This CDR3 is 13 amino acids long. For the CDR3, the DNA is TGTGCCAGCACTTACTCGACTGCAGAGACCCAGTACTTC. This codes for CASTYSTAETQYF.

This CDR3 reads CASSSGQLPNSPLHF. DNA for the CDR3: TGTGCCAGCAGTTCAGGGCAGCTCCCCAATTCACCCCTCCACTTT. V gene TRBV6-6 combines with J gene TRBJ1-6; the D gene is possibly TRBD1 (5 bases). Trimming left V 4 bases short and J 7 bases short, with 14 bases between. The germline V gene encodes CDR1 MNHNY and CDR2 SVGAGI (reference sequence). This CDR3 spans 15 amino acids.